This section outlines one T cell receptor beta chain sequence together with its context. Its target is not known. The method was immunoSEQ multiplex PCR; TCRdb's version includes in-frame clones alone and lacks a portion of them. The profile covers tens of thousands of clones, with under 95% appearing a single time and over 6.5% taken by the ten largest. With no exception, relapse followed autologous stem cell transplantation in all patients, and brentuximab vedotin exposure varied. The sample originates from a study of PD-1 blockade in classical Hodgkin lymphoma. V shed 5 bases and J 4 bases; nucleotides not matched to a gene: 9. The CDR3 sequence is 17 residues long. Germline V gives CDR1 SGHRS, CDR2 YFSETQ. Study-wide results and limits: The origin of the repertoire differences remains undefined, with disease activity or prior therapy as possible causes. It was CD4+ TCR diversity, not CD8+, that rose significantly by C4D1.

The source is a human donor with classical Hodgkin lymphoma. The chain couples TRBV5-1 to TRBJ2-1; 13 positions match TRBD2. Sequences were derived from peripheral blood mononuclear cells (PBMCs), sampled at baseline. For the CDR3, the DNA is TGCGCCAGCAGTCAGGGGACTAGCGGGGAAGTTTACAATGAGCAGTTCTTC. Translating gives CASSQGTSGEVYNEQFF.